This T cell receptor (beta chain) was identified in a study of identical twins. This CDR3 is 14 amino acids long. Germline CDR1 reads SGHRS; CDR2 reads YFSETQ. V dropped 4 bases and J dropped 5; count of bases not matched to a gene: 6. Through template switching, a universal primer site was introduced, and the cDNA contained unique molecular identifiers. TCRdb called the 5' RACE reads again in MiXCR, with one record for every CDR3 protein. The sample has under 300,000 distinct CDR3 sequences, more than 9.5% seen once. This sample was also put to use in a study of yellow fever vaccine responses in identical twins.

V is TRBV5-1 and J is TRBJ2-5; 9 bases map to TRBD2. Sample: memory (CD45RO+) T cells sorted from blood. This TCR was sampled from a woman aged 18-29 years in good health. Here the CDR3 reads CASSGDGTSETQYF. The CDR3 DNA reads TGCGCCAGCAGCGGGGACGGGACTAGCGAGACCCAGTACTTC.